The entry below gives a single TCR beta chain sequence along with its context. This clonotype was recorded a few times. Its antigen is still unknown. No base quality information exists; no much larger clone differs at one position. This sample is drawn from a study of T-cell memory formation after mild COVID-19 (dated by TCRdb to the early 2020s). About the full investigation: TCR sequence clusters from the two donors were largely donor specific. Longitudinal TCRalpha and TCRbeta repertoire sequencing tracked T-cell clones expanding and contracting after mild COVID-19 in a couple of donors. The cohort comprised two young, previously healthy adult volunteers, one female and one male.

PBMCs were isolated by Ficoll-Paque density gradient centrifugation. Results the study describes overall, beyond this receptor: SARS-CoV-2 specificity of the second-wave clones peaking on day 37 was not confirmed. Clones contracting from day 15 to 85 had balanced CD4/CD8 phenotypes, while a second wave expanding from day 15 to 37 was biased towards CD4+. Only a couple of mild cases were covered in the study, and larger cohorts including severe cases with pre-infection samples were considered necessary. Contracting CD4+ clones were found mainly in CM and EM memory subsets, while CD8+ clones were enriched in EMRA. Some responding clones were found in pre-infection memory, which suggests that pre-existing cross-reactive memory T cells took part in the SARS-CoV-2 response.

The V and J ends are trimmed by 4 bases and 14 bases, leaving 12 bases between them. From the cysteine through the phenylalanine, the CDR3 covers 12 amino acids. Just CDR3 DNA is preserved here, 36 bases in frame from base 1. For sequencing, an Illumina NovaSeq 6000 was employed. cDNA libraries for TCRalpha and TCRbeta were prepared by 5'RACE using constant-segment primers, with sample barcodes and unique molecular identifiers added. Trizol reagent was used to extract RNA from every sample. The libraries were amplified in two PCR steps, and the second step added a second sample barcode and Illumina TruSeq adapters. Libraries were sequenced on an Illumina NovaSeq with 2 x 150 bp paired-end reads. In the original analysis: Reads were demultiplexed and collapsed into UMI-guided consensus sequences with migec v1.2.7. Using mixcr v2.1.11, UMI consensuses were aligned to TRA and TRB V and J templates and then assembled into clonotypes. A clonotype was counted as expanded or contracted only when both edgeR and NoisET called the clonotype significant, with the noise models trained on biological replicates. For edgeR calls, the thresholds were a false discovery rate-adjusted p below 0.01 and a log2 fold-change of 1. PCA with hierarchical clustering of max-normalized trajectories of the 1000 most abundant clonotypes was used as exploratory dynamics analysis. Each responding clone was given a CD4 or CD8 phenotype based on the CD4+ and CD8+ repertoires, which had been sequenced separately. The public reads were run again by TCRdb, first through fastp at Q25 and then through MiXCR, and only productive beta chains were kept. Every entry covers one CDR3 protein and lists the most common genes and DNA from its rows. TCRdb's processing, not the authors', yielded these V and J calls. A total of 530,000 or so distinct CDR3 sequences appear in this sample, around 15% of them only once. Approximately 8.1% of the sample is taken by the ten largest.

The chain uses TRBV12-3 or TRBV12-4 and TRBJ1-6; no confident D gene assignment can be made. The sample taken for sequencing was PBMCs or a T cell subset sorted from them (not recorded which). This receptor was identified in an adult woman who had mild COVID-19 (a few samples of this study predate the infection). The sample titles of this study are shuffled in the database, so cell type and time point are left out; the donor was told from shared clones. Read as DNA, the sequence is TGTGCCAGCAGTTGGGCAGCTGGCACCCTCCACTTT. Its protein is CASSWAAGTLHF.